A selection of T cell receptor beta chains follows, all from one sample in a study of regulatory dendritic cells for organ transplantation. Repertoires were generated with immunoSEQ multiplex PCR, while TCRdb's copy carries only in-frame clones and drops some. This sample has 20,000 to 25,000 clones, with roughly 88% found just once. Their target antigens are unknown. Source material: naive CD4+ T cells from blood cultured with regulatory dendritic cells. The receptors originated from a human donor in good health. CDR3s include the opening cysteine and the closing phenylalanine or tryptophan. Each record gives: CDR3 protein, CDR3 DNA, J gene, D gene, V gene, clone size. A D gene is named only where the DNA matches it firmly. Clone sizes are given selectively: once, few, many, or a class where the clone is expanded.

CATSDWTRNTEAFF	TGTGCCACCAGCGACTGGACACGGAACACTGAAGCTTTCTTT	TRBJ1-1	-	TRBV15	few
CASCGQGNQPQHF	TGTGCCAGCTGCGGACAGGGCAACCAGCCCCAGCATTTT	TRBJ1-5	TRBD1	TRBV2	-
CASSLERGSLEQYF	TGTGCCAGCAGCTTGGAGCGGGGGAGCCTCGAGCAGTACTTC	TRBJ2-7	TRBD2	TRBV5-4	few
CASSKGADTQYF	TGTGCCAGCAGCAAAGGGGCGGATACGCAGTATTTT	TRBJ2-3	-	TRBV7-3	-
CASSPGQIPNEQYF	TGTGCCAGCTCACCGGGACAGATACCTAACGAGCAGTACTTC	TRBJ2-7	TRBD1	TRBV18	once
CASSPRRSSGNTIYF	TGTGCCAGCAGTCCTCGACGGAGCTCTGGAAACACCATATATTTT	TRBJ1-3	-	TRBV27	-
CASSYAANGGKLFF	TGTGCCAGCAGTTACGCAGCAAATGGTGGAAAACTGTTTTTT	TRBJ1-4	-	TRBV6-5	-
CASSSVGYSKAFF	TGTGCCAGCAGCTCCGTCGGCTACAGTAAAGCTTTCTTT	TRBJ1-1	-	TRBV5-6	-
CASSLNRGEDTDTQYF	TGCGCCAGCAGCTTGAACAGGGGAGAGGACACAGATACGCAGTATTTT	TRBJ2-3	TRBD1	TRBV5-1	-
CASSYTEGDGNTIYF	TGTGCCAGCAGTTACACGGAGGGGGATGGAAACACCATATATTTT	TRBJ1-3	-	TRBV28	once
CASSWEPFTRDSNQPQHF	TGTGCCAGCAGCTGGGAGCCTTTTACCAGGGATAGCAATCAGCCCCAGCATTTT	TRBJ1-5	-	TRBV5-5	-
CASSSGGIVNSPLHF	TGTGCCAGCAGCTCCGGGGGTATTGTGAATTCACCCCTCCACTTT	TRBJ1-6	-	TRBV7-9	-
CAWSVRAYGYTF	TGTGCCTGGAGTGTACGGGCTTATGGCTACACCTTC	TRBJ1-2	-	TRBV30	-
CASSTRQGAGGYTF	TGCGCCAGCAGCACTCGACAGGGGGCCGGAGGCTACACCTTC	TRBJ1-2	TRBD1	TRBV5-1	-
CASSSQGGYEKLFF	TGTGCCAGCAGCTCACAAGGCGGGTATGAAAAACTGTTTTTT	TRBJ1-4	-	TRBV7-9	-
CAWSEGTGRHQPQHF	TGTGCCTGGAGTGAGGGGACAGGGCGGCATCAGCCCCAGCATTTT	TRBJ1-5	TRBD1	TRBV30	-
CASSLVLPSSGGDEQFF	TGTGCCAGCAGCTTAGTACTTCCCTCTAGCGGGGGGGATGAGCAGTTCTTC	TRBJ2-1	TRBD2	TRBV7-9	once
CAIRTVAGITDTQYF	TGTGCCATCAGAACTGTGGCAGGCATCACAGATACGCAGTATTTT	TRBJ2-3	-	TRBV10-3	-
CASSLVSVTNTGELFF	TGTGCCAGCAGCTTAGTTTCTGTGACTAACACCGGGGAGCTGTTTTTT	TRBJ2-2	-	TRBV11-2	once
CASGGSGLSTDTQYF	TGTGCCAGCGGGGGGAGCGGGCTTAGCACAGATACGCAGTATTTT	TRBJ2-3	TRBD2	TRBV10-3	-
CASSVDHTDTQYF	TGCGCCAGCAGCGTCGACCACACAGATACGCAGTATTTT	TRBJ2-3	-	TRBV5-1	-
CASSLGTGGEKLFF	TGTGCCAGCAGCTTGGGGACAGGGGGAGAAAAACTGTTTTTT	TRBJ1-4	TRBD1	TRBV5-5	-
CASSLILPNGAFF	TGTGCCAGCAGCTTAATCCTCCCTAATGGGGCTTTCTTT	TRBJ1-1	-	TRBV7-2	once
CANSLPGSSGNTIYF	TGTGCCAACTCCCTCCCCGGGAGCTCTGGAAACACCATATATTTT	TRBJ1-3	-	TRBV18	once
CASSGSTRFFYGYTF	TGTGCCAGCAGCGGGAGTACTAGGTTTTTCTATGGCTACACCTTC	TRBJ1-2	-	TRBV6-1	-
CASSPPLTGFNEKLFF	TGTGCCAGCTCACCACCACTGACAGGGTTTAATGAAAAACTGTTTTTT	TRBJ1-4	TRBD1	TRBV18	-
CASEKTGGYTF	TGTGCCAGCGAAAAAACAGGGGGGTACACCTTC	TRBJ1-2	TRBD1	TRBV28	-
CASSLGRRAESPLHF	TGTGCCAGCAGCTTAGGCCGCAGGGCAGAGTCACCCCTCCACTTT	TRBJ1-6	-	TRBV13	-
CASSDSLLAVTPSYEQYF	TGTGCCAGCAGTGATAGTCTACTAGCGGTCACCCCCTCCTACGAGCAGTACTTC	TRBJ2-7	TRBD2	TRBV2	-
CASSKLAGGSTDTQYF	TGTGCCAGCAGCAAACTAGCGGGGGGGAGCACAGATACGCAGTATTTT	TRBJ2-3	TRBD2	TRBV6-6	-
CASSYPRGRNNQPQHF	TGTGCCAGCAGTTACCCGAGGGGGCGGAACAATCAGCCCCAGCATTTT	TRBJ1-5	TRBD1	TRBV28	-
CASRYEVNTEAFF	TGTGCCAGCAGATATGAGGTTAACACTGAAGCTTTCTTT	TRBJ1-1	-	TRBV2	-
CASSVDGVGLNIQYF	TGTGCCAGCAGCGTAGATGGGGTGGGGTTAAACATTCAGTACTTC	TRBJ2-4	-	TRBV9	few
CASSLGQNYGYTF	TGTGCCAGCAGTTTAGGACAGAACTATGGCTACACCTTC	TRBJ1-2	-	TRBV28	-